Below, one T cell receptor (beta chain) is given with its context. What it binds is not known. The use of a sample-barcoded 5' primer and a J-beta primer mix characterized a second PCR of about 6 to 11 cycles. Each CDR3 protein is one row after TCRdb ran MiXCR on the 5' RACE reads. Among over a million distinct CDR3 sequences listed, about 45% were seen once. Trimming pared 2 bases from V and 0 bases from J, leaving 9 bases between. The CDR3 contains 15 residues. The germline V gene encodes CDR1 LNHNV and CDR2 YYDKDF (reference sequence). The sample comes from a study of blood T cells in healthy people across ages. Findings of the study overall: No conclusive comparison of naive versus antigen-experienced cells was possible with unsorted PBMCs.

This chain links TRBV15 with TRBJ2-3; D is uncertain. The receptor was derived from a woman aged 18-35 years in good health. Source material: blood. CDR3 in DNA: TGTGCCACCAGCAGATCAGTCGGGAGCACAGATACGCAGTATTTT. It translates to CATSRSVGSTDTQYF.